Presented here are 24 T cell receptor beta chains from one specimen sequenced in a study of neoadjuvant anti-PD-1 for oral cavity cancer. This table comes from immunoSEQ multiplex PCR, and its TCRdb copy is limited to in-frame clones, with some not included. The table lists about 72,000 clones, around 84% of them singletons. The time point here: after neoadjuvant nivolumab, at surgical resection. The sample consisted of PBMCs, taken after nivolumab (anti-PD-1) treatment. The receptor source for this set is a person aged 40 to 85 with oral cavity squamous cell carcinoma.

The chain combines TRBV30 with TRBJ2-7; D remains ambiguous. V lost 2 bases to trimming and J lost 5 bases, with 13 bases between them. The length of the CDR3 is 13 residues. The germline V gene has CDR1 GTSNPN and CDR2 SVGIG (reference sequence). For the CDR3, the DNA is TGTGCCTGGAGTAAGGGCTACCCCGACGAGCAGTACTTC. It encodes CAWSKGYPDEQYF.

This clone occurred a few times. J is TRBJ1-3 and V is TRBV7-6; TRBD1 matches 8 bases. This CDR3 region has 15 residues. V shed 5 bases and J 3 bases; nucleotides not matched to a gene: 6. Germline CDR1 and CDR2: SGHVS and FNYEAQ. This CDR3 is CASSLGTGHGNTIYF. The CDR3 region has the DNA TGTGCCAGCAGCCTAGGGACAGGCCATGGAAACACCATATATTTT.

This clone was seen a handful of times. The chain links TRBV21-1 to TRBJ1-1. TRBV21-1 is an annotated pseudogene. This CDR3 has 13 amino acids. In DNA, the CDR3 is TGTGCCAGCAGCAGCGTTTGCTGGGCTGAAGCTTTCTTT. It codes for CASSSVCWAEAFF.

This chain connects TRBV30 to TRBJ1-5, with 7 bases that match TRBD1. The CDR3 has 15 amino acids. With V trimmed by 2 bases and J by 4 bases, 8 bases remained unmatched. In germline, CDR1 is GTSNPN, CDR2 SVGIG (reference sequence). CDR3 in amino acids: CAWSYGPDRNQPQHF. The CDR3 bases are TGTGCCTGGAGTTACGGGCCGGACAGGAATCAGCCCCAGCATTTT.

J is TRBJ1-2 and V is TRBV18, with TRBD1 matching over 7 bases. From germline, CDR1 is KGHSH and CDR2 LQKENI. The CDR3 totals 16 residues. With 3 bases clipped from V and 1 base from J, the junction kept 8 bases outside the gene matches. The CDR3 spells CASSPQRTGDNYGYTF. DNA for the CDR3: TGTGCCAGCTCACCTCAACGTACAGGGGATAACTATGGCTACACCTTC.

The genes are TRBV19 and TRBJ1-5; the D gene is possibly TRBD1 (6 bases). There are 13 residues in the CDR3. V shed 10 bases and J shed 2 bases, with 12 bases lying between them. Germline V lookup: CDR1 LNHDA, CDR2 SQIVND (reference sequence). The CDR3: CATQGTGNQPQHF. CDR3 DNA sequence: TGTGCCACACAGGGAACGGGCAATCAGCCCCAGCATTTT.

CDR3 nucleotide sequence: TGTGCCAGCAGTACCACGTGGGGCGGAGGTTACAATGAGCAGTTCTTC. It translates to CASSTTWGGGYNEQFF. The chain uses TRBV9 and TRBJ2-1, with D perhaps being TRBD1 or TRBD2 (5 bases each). CDR1 is SGDLS and CDR2 is YYNGEE in the germline V gene. CDR3 length: 16 amino acids. V was clipped by 5 bases and J by 4 bases, with 19 bases between them. The full variable domain, with the rest looked up from reference TRBV9 and TRBJ2-1, is DSGVTQTPKHLITATGQRVTLRCSPRSGDLSVYWYQQSLDQGLQFLIQYYNGEERAKGNILERFSAQQFPDLHSELNLSSLELGDSALYFCASSTTWGGGYNEQFFGPGTRLTVL.

This chain joins TRBV7-3 and TRBJ2-3, with a tentative D call TRBD2 (5 bases). The germline CDR1 and CDR2 sequences are SGHTA and FQGTGA. The CDR3 length is 15 residues. V lost 0 bases to trimming and J lost 2 bases, with 9 bases between them. In DNA, the CDR3 is TGTGCCAGCAGCTTAACTAGCGTTGCCACAGATACGCAGTATTTT. Residues: CASSLTSVATDTQYF.

The rearrangement uses TRBV11-3 and TRBJ2-3, with unresolved D. V was clipped by 5 bases and J by 6 bases, with 9 bases between them. The CDR3 totals 12 residues. Germline CDR1 and CDR2: SGHNT and YENEEA. CDR3 bases: TGTGCCAGCAGCGCGAACGGGGATACGCAGTATTTT. Its translation: CASSANGDTQYF.

The J gene is TRBJ2-3, the V gene TRBV15; 8 positions match TRBD1. The CDR3 contains 15 residues. Germline values: CDR1 LNHNV, CDR2 YYDKDF (reference sequence). Losses at the gene ends were 5 bases for V and 2 bases for J; bases not matched to a gene: 6. The CDR3 nucleotides read TGTGCCACCAGCCTCCGACAGGGGCCCACAGATACGCAGTATTTT. It specifies CATSLRQGPTDTQYF.

This chain links TRBV7-2 with TRBJ2-1, with D possibly being TRBD1 or TRBD2 (7 bases each). This CDR3 spans 15 amino acids. CDR1 and CDR2 (germline): SGHTA, FQGNSA. Trimming removed 5 bases from V and 7 bases from J, with 18 bases in between. The CDR3 loop is CASSPQGGGGNEQFF. In DNA, the CDR3 is TGTGCCAGCAGCCCCCAGGGGGGGGGCGGGAATGAGCAGTTCTTC.

The gene calls are TRBV19 and TRBJ1-5, with D unresolved. In germline, CDR1 is LNHDA, CDR2 SQIVND (reference sequence). Trimming left V 5 bases short and J 7 bases short, with 12 bases between. The CDR3 is made up of 13 amino acids. The CDR3 bases are TGTGCCAGTAGTGTGCAAGTGGAACAGCCCCAGCATTTT. Translation gives CASSVQVEQPQHF.

CDR3 in DNA: TGTGCCAGCAGACTAGCGGGAGGGCGTGAGCAGTTCTTC. Translated: CASRLAGGREQFF. The chain uses TRBV7-3 and TRBJ2-1; 13 bases fit TRBD2. Germline CDR1 reads SGHTA; CDR2 reads FQGTGA. The CDR3 covers 13 residues. The J segment lost 9 bases and the V segment lost 6 bases, leaving 2 bases of the junction unmatched.

The chain links TRBV19 to TRBJ1-4, with 8 bases aligning to TRBD1. The germline CDR1 and CDR2 sequences are LNHDA and SQIVND (reference sequence). After removal of 7 bases from V and 8 bases from J, the junction contained 12 bases not matched to a gene. The CDR3 sequence is 15 residues long. The CDR3, as DNA: TGTGCCAGTACCCCCGGACAGGGTGGACGAGAAAAACTGTTTTTT. Protein: CASTPGQGGREKLFF.

This chain uses TRBV29-1 with TRBJ2-1; 8 bases are a match to TRBD2. This CDR3 has 13 amino acids. Per the germline V gene, CDR1 is SQVTM and CDR2 is ANQGSEA. Trimming at V came to 6 bases and at J to 3 bases, leaving 4 bases not matched to a gene. CDR3 in DNA: TGCAGCGTCCCGGGACTAGGCTACAATGAGCAGTTCTTC. This encodes CSVPGLGYNEQFF.

The chain joins TRBV2 to TRBJ2-1; 9 bases map to TRBD2. This CDR3 spans 16 amino acids. CDR1 SNHLY and CDR2 FYNNEI come from the germline V gene. The junction had 13 bases not matched to a gene; V was cut back by 6 bases and J by 7 bases. The chain's CDR3 is CASRLGVGGRANEQFF. DNA of the CDR3: TGTGCCAGCAGACTCGGGGTTGGCGGGAGGGCAAATGAGCAGTTCTTC.

The J gene is TRBJ2-7, the V gene TRBV2; 10 bases match TRBD1. CDR1 and CDR2 from the germline V gene are SNHLY and FYNNEI. The CDR3 sequence is 16 residues long. V lost 6 bases and J lost 3; bases outside the gene matches: 11. CDR3 DNA: TGTGCCAGCAGGGAACCGGGACAGGGGATAAACTACGAGCAGTACTTC. It yields the protein CASREPGQGINYEQYF.

The table lists this clone with a count of one. The chain links TRBV5-6 to TRBJ2-3, with D possibly matching TRBD1 (6 bases). Germline loops: CDR1 SGHDT, CDR2 YYEEEE. The CDR3 is made up of 14 amino acids. The V end was cut by 3 bases, the J end by 4 bases, with 12 bases between. The CDR3 bases are TGTGCCAGCAGCTCCTCAGGGGTTCCAGATACGCAGTATTTT. This translates into CASSSSGVPDTQYF.

The V call is TRBV19, the J call TRBJ2-6; D gene uncertain. CDR3 length: 17 amino acids. CDR1 and CDR2 (germline): LNHDA, SQIVND (reference sequence). V lost 4 bases to trimming and J lost 0 bases, with 13 bases between them. CDR3 amino acids: CASSRSGLSSGANVLTF. CDR3 nucleotide sequence: TGTGCCAGTAGTAGGTCAGGCCTGAGCTCTGGGGCCAACGTCCTGACTTTC.

V and J are TRBV6-5 and TRBJ2-2; D remains unclear. Germline loops: CDR1 MNHEY, CDR2 SVGAGI. The CDR3 covers 15 residues. V shed 10 bases and J shed 5 bases, with 20 bases lying between them. The CDR3 coding sequence is TGTGCCATCTCAACGTGGGCGTATGGGACCGGGGAGCTGTTTTTT. Its protein product is CAISTWAYGTGELFF.

The genes are TRBV5-1 and TRBJ2-7, with D tentatively TRBD2 (6 bases). The germline gives CDR1 SGHRS, CDR2 YFSETQ. V dropped 0 bases and J dropped 2 bases, with 12 bases sitting between them. The CDR3 length is 15 residues. CDR3 in DNA: TGCGCCAGCAGCTTGGGTTTAGCGGAACCCTACGAGCAGTACTTC. It translates to CASSLGLAEPYEQYF. The complete variable domain, with remaining parts taken from reference TRBV5-1 and TRBJ2-7, reads KAGVTQTPRYLIKTRGQQVTLSCSPISGHRSVSWYQQTPGQGLQFLFEYFSETQRNKGNFPGRFSGRQFSNSRSEMNVSTLELGDSALYLCASSLGLAEPYEQYFGPGTRLTVT.

V and J are TRBV10-3 and TRBJ1-1; 9 bases are shared with TRBD1. CDR3 length equals 16 residues. Germline V gene sequence: CDR1 ENHRY, CDR2 SYGVKD. J gave up 5 bases and V 4 bases, and 11 bases lay outside the gene matches. CDR3 DNA: TGTGCCATCAGTGCTATACAGGGGGCGGGAATAACTGAAGCTTTCTTT. Translating gives CAISAIQGAGITEAFF.

This chain joins TRBV4-1 and TRBJ1-3; D gene uncertain. The CDR3 totals 19 residues. Per germline, CDR1 MGHRA and CDR2 YSYEKL. V gave up 4 bases and J gave up 1 base, with 23 bases separating them. The CDR3 sequence is CASSPSMGGKEVSGNTIYF. For the CDR3, the DNA is TGCGCCAGCAGCCCCAGCATGGGAGGGAAGGAGGTTTCTGGAAACACCATATATTTT.

This chain links TRBV6-5 with TRBJ1-2; the D gene is possibly TRBD1 (6 bases). Germline loops: CDR1 MNHEY, CDR2 SVGAGI. The CDR3 loop spans 15 amino acids. Trimming left V 0 bases short and J 6 bases short, with 14 bases between. CDR3 coding DNA: TGTGCCAGCAGTTACTCCGTAACAGGGTTGGATGGCTACACCTTC. Translating it yields CASSYSVTGLDGYTF.